This T cell receptor beta chain is drawn from a study of control samples from healthy donors and cancer patients. This clone was counted a single time. This CDR3 contains 13 residues. Germline V gene sequence: CDR1 LNHDA, CDR2 SQIVND (reference sequence). V was cut by 3 bases and J by 4 bases, with 9 bases left in between. The table came from immunoSEQ multiplex PCR; TCRdb's copy has only in-frame clones and leaves some out. The repertoire holds over 30,000 clones, with roughly 86% as singletons. Sequencing used PBMCs. The TCR sequence derives from a woman in her 40s with lung cancer. The chain joins TRBV19 to TRBJ2-5, with D uncertain. This CDR3 is CASSMIYRETQYF. CDR3 nucleotide sequence: TGTGCCAGTAGTATGATCTATAGAGAGACCCAGTACTTC.